A selection of T cell receptor beta chains follows, all from one sample in a study of chronic HIV infection and antiretroviral therapy. Each CDR3 protein is one row after TCRdb ran MiXCR on the 5' RACE reads. The data hold some 43,000 distinct CDR3 sequences, with approximately 20% observed a single time. What was sequenced was peripheral blood. The source of these receptors is an adult who had HIV and had not received antiretroviral therapy, or was an uninfected healthy control (not recorded which). CDR3s include the opening cysteine and the closing phenylalanine or tryptophan. D genes are given only for firm matches. The size of a clone is reported for some rows only, either as once, few or many, or as a class for expanded clones.

j_call: TRBJ2-5
d_call: .
clone_size: few
v_call: TRBV7-9
cdr3_nt: TGTGCCAGCAGCGCGAGGGGCGAAGAGACCCAGTACTTC
cdr3_aa: CASSARGEETQYF

j_call: TRBJ2-1
d_call: .
clone_size: few
v_call: TRBV11-1
cdr3_nt: TGTGCCAGCAGCGTTGGGGGCAGGTTTTACAATGAGCAGTTCTTC
cdr3_aa: CASSVGGRFYNEQFF

j_call: TRBJ2-7
d_call: .
clone_size: few
v_call: TRBV27
cdr3_nt: TGTGCCAGCAGTTTAAATTGGGGGACCTACGAGCAGTACTTC
cdr3_aa: CASSLNWGTYEQYF

j_call: TRBJ2-5
d_call: .
clone_size: few
v_call: TRBV6-6
cdr3_nt: TGTGCCAGCAGTTACCGAGAGACCCAGTACTTC
cdr3_aa: CASSYRETQYF

j_call: TRBJ2-5
d_call: .
clone_size: few
v_call: TRBV10-3
cdr3_nt: TGTGCCATCAGTGAGTTTACCGGGGCAGGAGGAGAGACCCAGTACTTC
cdr3_aa: CAISEFTGAGGETQYF

j_call: TRBJ2-5
d_call: TRBD2
clone_size: .
v_call: TRBV7-2
cdr3_nt: TGTGCCAGCAGCTACATGGCGGGAGTTCGAGAGACCCATTACTTC
cdr3_aa: CASSYMAGVRETHYF

j_call: TRBJ2-5
d_call: TRBD2
clone_size: few
v_call: TRBV29-1
cdr3_nt: TGCAGCGCAGTAGCGGGAGGAGAGACCCAGTACTTC
cdr3_aa: CSAVAGGETQYF

j_call: TRBJ1-1
d_call: .
clone_size: many
v_call: TRBV10-3
cdr3_nt: TGTGCCATACAGGGTCCGACTGAAGCTTTCTTT
cdr3_aa: CAIQGPTEAFF

j_call: TRBJ2-1
d_call: TRBD1
clone_size: .
v_call: TRBV29-1
cdr3_nt: TGCAGCATCGGGACAGGGGAAAACTATTATCAGTTCTTC
cdr3_aa: CSIGTGENYYQFF

j_call: TRBJ1-1
d_call: .
clone_size: few
v_call: TRBV28
cdr3_nt: TGTGCCAGCAGTCCACCTCCGGGAATAAACACTGAAGCTTTCTTT
cdr3_aa: CASSPPPGINTEAFF

j_call: TRBJ1-5
d_call: .
clone_size: .
v_call: TRBV5-1
cdr3_nt: TGCGCCAGCAGCTTGGGACCTCATGGGGGGCTTCAGCCCCAGCATTTT
cdr3_aa: CASSLGPHGGLQPQHF

j_call: TRBJ1-1
d_call: .
clone_size: few
v_call: TRBV3-1
cdr3_nt: TGTGCCAGCAGCCAAGGGCCCTGGGGGGCAGGCACTGAAGCTTTCTTT
cdr3_aa: CASSQGPWGAGTEAFF

j_call: TRBJ2-1
d_call: TRBD1
clone_size: .
v_call: TRBV5-6
cdr3_nt: TGTGCCAGCAGCTTGATAGGACAGGGAGTCAATGAGCAGTTCTTC
cdr3_aa: CASSLIGQGVNEQFF

j_call: TRBJ2-1
d_call: .
clone_size: few
v_call: TRBV15
cdr3_nt: TGTGCCACCACCCCTTTAGGCAGATCCTACAATGAGCAGTTCTTC
cdr3_aa: CATTPLGRSYNEQFF

j_call: TRBJ2-3
d_call: .
clone_size: .
v_call: TRBV28
cdr3_nt: TGTGCCAGCAGCTCCGTGGGTAGGACAGATACGCAGTATTTT
cdr3_aa: CASSSVGRTDTQYF

j_call: TRBJ1-2
d_call: TRBD1
clone_size: .
v_call: TRBV28
cdr3_nt: TGTGCCAGCAGGGGACAGGGAGCCTTATCCTATGGCGACACCTTC
cdr3_aa: CASRGQGALSYGDTF

j_call: TRBJ1-1
d_call: TRBD1
clone_size: .
v_call: TRBV9
cdr3_nt: TGTGCCAGCAGCGTAGGGAGGACAGGGGGCTGGAACACTGAAGCTTTCTTT
cdr3_aa: CASSVGRTGGWNTEAFF

j_call: TRBJ2-1
d_call: TRBD1
clone_size: .
v_call: TRBV28
cdr3_nt: TGTGCCAGCAGTCCCCGGACAGGATACAATGAGCAGTTCTTC
cdr3_aa: CASSPRTGYNEQFF

j_call: TRBJ2-7
d_call: TRBD1
clone_size: few
v_call: TRBV6-5
cdr3_nt: TGTGCCAGCAGTTCGCCCGGGACAGGGGTATACGAGCAGTACTTC
cdr3_aa: CASSSPGTGVYEQYF

j_call: TRBJ2-7
d_call: TRBD1
clone_size: few
v_call: TRBV29-1
cdr3_nt: TGCAGCGTTGAGCACAGGGGCTCCCTTCGGAGGGAGCAGTACTTC
cdr3_aa: CSVEHRGSLRREQYF

j_call: TRBJ2-1
d_call: TRBD2
clone_size: few
v_call: TRBV20-1
cdr3_nt: TGCAGTGCTAGAGCACTAGCGGGAGTTTATGAGCAGTTCTTC
cdr3_aa: CSARALAGVYEQFF

j_call: TRBJ1-6
d_call: .
clone_size: .
v_call: TRBV28
cdr3_nt: TGTGCCAGCACCGGAACCGGTTCACCCCTCCACTTT
cdr3_aa: CASTGTGSPLHF

j_call: TRBJ2-1
d_call: TRBD2
clone_size: few
v_call: TRBV28
cdr3_nt: TGTGCCAGCAGTTTAGTCGGGAGGGCCCCAGGGTTC
cdr3_aa: CASSLVGRAPGF

j_call: TRBJ2-1
d_call: TRBD2
clone_size: few
v_call: TRBV6-5
cdr3_nt: TGTGCCAGCAGTATAGCGGGGTCCTACAATGAGCAGTTCTTC
cdr3_aa: CASSIAGSYNEQFF

j_call: TRBJ2-2
d_call: TRBD2
clone_size: .
v_call: TRBV12-3/TRBV12-4
cdr3_nt: TGTGCCAGCAGTCCCGGACGTGGGACTAGCGGGAGAGAAACCGGGGAGCTGTTTTTT
cdr3_aa: CASSPGRGTSGRETGELFF

j_call: TRBJ1-1
d_call: .
clone_size: few
v_call: TRBV21-1
cdr3_nt: TGTGCCACCCAATGTCGGGGCAACGCTGAAGCTTTCTTT
cdr3_aa: CATQCRGNAEAFF

j_call: TRBJ2-3
d_call: TRBD2
clone_size: .
v_call: TRBV3-1
cdr3_nt: TGTGCCAGCAGCCAAGAGAGGGTTACGGGACTAGCGGGAGGAGCAGATACGCAGTATTTT
cdr3_aa: CASSQERVTGLAGGADTQYF

j_call: TRBJ2-2
d_call: .
clone_size: .
v_call: TRBV28
cdr3_nt: TGTGCCAGCCTGCCCGCGGGGGGGGAGCTGTTTTTT
cdr3_aa: CASLPAGGELFF

j_call: TRBJ1-5
d_call: TRBD1
clone_size: .
v_call: TRBV28
cdr3_nt: TGTGCCAGCAGTGCACCGGGACAGGGGAATAGCAATCAGCCCCAGCATTTT
cdr3_aa: CASSAPGQGNSNQPQHF

j_call: TRBJ2-3
d_call: .
clone_size: .
v_call: TRBV28
cdr3_nt: TGTGCCAGCAGTTTATTCCCCGGGAACTCAGATACGCAGTATTTT
cdr3_aa: CASSLFPGNSDTQYF

j_call: TRBJ2-7
d_call: .
clone_size: .
v_call: TRBV10-3
cdr3_nt: TGTGCCATCAGTGAGTACGGGAAGGCCTACGAGCAGTACTTC
cdr3_aa: CAISEYGKAYEQYF

j_call: TRBJ2-7
d_call: TRBD1
clone_size: few
v_call: TRBV4-1
cdr3_nt: TGCGCCAGCAGCCCACGGGACAGGGGGTCCTACGAGCAGTACTTC
cdr3_aa: CASSPRDRGSYEQYF

j_call: TRBJ1-5
d_call: .
clone_size: .
v_call: TRBV12-3/TRBV12-4
cdr3_nt: TGTGCCAGCGGCGGGCAACTTAGCAATCAGCCCCAGCATTTT
cdr3_aa: CASGGQLSNQPQHF

j_call: TRBJ2-6
d_call: TRBD1
clone_size: few
v_call: TRBV6-5
cdr3_nt: TGTGCCAGCAGTTACTCCAGGGGGCCGGGCTCTGGGGCCAACGTCCTGACTTTC
cdr3_aa: CASSYSRGPGSGANVLTF

j_call: TRBJ1-5
d_call: .
clone_size: few
v_call: TRBV6-6
cdr3_nt: TGTGCCAGCAGAACGGGACATATTAGCAATCAGCCCCAGCATTTT
cdr3_aa: CASRTGHISNQPQHF

j_call: TRBJ2-1
d_call: TRBD2
clone_size: .
v_call: TRBV3-1
cdr3_nt: TGTGCCAGCACCAGCGGGAGGGGCAATGAGCAGTTCTTC
cdr3_aa: CASTSGRGNEQFF

j_call: TRBJ2-1
d_call: .
clone_size: .
v_call: TRBV7-8
cdr3_nt: TGTGCCAGCAGCTTAGGGTTCTGGGACCCTTCAAGTCTTCTCGACAATGAGCAGTTCTTC
cdr3_aa: CASSLGFWDPSSLLDNEQFF

j_call: TRBJ1-2
d_call: .
clone_size: .
v_call: TRBV5-4
cdr3_nt: TGTGCCAGCAGCTTGGGGGGGGGTCGGCGGTATGGCTACACCTTC
cdr3_aa: CASSLGGGRRYGYTF

j_call: TRBJ2-3
d_call: TRBD2
clone_size: .
v_call: TRBV4-2
cdr3_nt: TGTGCCAGCAGCCAAGAAGGAAATAGCGGGAGGGCCTCCCCAGATACGCAGTATTTT
cdr3_aa: CASSQEGNSGRASPDTQYF

j_call: TRBJ1-1
d_call: .
clone_size: .
v_call: TRBV29-1
cdr3_nt: TGCAGCGTCCGGACCGGTACCATGAACACTGAAGCTTTCTTT
cdr3_aa: CSVRTGTMNTEAFF

j_call: TRBJ2-3
d_call: TRBD1
clone_size: .
v_call: TRBV5-1
cdr3_nt: TGCGCCAGCAGCTTGGGAGGGGGCGAAGATACGCAGTATTTT
cdr3_aa: CASSLGGGEDTQYF

j_call: TRBJ1-1
d_call: .
clone_size: .
v_call: TRBV27
cdr3_nt: TGTGCCAGCAGTTTATGGGGGAACACTGAAGCTTTCTTT
cdr3_aa: CASSLWGNTEAFF

j_call: TRBJ2-5
d_call: TRBD1
clone_size: few
v_call: TRBV29-1
cdr3_nt: TGCAGCGTTTGTTTTGGACAGGAGCAAGAGACCCAGTACTTC
cdr3_aa: CSVCFGQEQETQYF

j_call: TRBJ2-3
d_call: TRBD2
clone_size: .
v_call: TRBV7-9
cdr3_nt: TGTGCCAGCAGCACCGCGGGGGGGGTCGGTACGCAGTATTTT
cdr3_aa: CASSTAGGVGTQYF

j_call: TRBJ2-5
d_call: .
clone_size: .
v_call: TRBV6-1
cdr3_nt: TGTGCCAGAAAGCGCAGGAGACAAGAGACCCAGTACTTC
cdr3_aa: CARKRRRQETQYF

j_call: TRBJ2-1
d_call: TRBD2
clone_size: .
v_call: TRBV4-1
cdr3_nt: TGCGCCAGCAGCCAAGATTACCGGACTAGCGCCTACAATGAGCAGTTCTTC
cdr3_aa: CASSQDYRTSAYNEQFF

j_call: TRBJ2-1
d_call: .
clone_size: .
v_call: TRBV6-2/TRBV6-3
cdr3_nt: TGTGCCAGCAGTGAGGAAGGGCACCCCACAGGTGAGCAGTTCTTC
cdr3_aa: CASSEEGHPTGEQFF

j_call: TRBJ2-7
d_call: TRBD2
clone_size: .
v_call: TRBV10-2
cdr3_nt: TGCGCCAGCAGTGAAGGCAGCGGGAGGAGGGGAGTCTACGAGCAGTACTTC
cdr3_aa: CASSEGSGRRGVYEQYF

j_call: TRBJ1-6
d_call: .
clone_size: few
v_call: TRBV5-1
cdr3_nt: TGCGCCAGCAGCTCGACCCAGGGATCCAATTCACCCCTCCACTTT
cdr3_aa: CASSSTQGSNSPLHF

j_call: TRBJ1-1
d_call: .
clone_size: .
v_call: TRBV29-1
cdr3_nt: TGCAGCGTTAGGTGGGGCCCGAACACTGAAGCTTTCTTT
cdr3_aa: CSVRWGPNTEAFF

j_call: TRBJ1-1
d_call: .
clone_size: .
v_call: TRBV7-2
cdr3_nt: TGTGCCAGCAGCTTAGCGTGGGGTGGAGAAGCTTTCTTT
cdr3_aa: CASSLAWGGEAFF

j_call: TRBJ1-6
d_call: .
clone_size: .
v_call: TRBV5-6
cdr3_nt: TGTGCCAGCAGCTTATCGTCCCGGAGGTATTCACCCCTCCACTTT
cdr3_aa: CASSLSSRRYSPLHF

j_call: TRBJ1-4
d_call: TRBD1
clone_size: .
v_call: TRBV6-5
cdr3_nt: TGTGCCAGCAGTTACTCTCGGCAGGGGGATGAAAAACTGTTTTTT
cdr3_aa: CASSYSRQGDEKLFF

j_call: TRBJ2-1
d_call: TRBD2
clone_size: .
v_call: TRBV5-1
cdr3_nt: TGCGCCAGCAGATCCGGGACTAGTAGTGAAGAGTTCTTC
cdr3_aa: CASRSGTSSEEFF

j_call: TRBJ1-1
d_call: TRBD1
clone_size: few
v_call: TRBV12-3/TRBV12-4
cdr3_nt: TGTGCCAGCAGCGGGACAGGGAGTATCACTGAAGCTTTCTTT
cdr3_aa: CASSGTGSITEAFF

j_call: TRBJ2-5
d_call: TRBD1
clone_size: few
v_call: TRBV29-1
cdr3_nt: TGCAGCGTTGGTTCCCGGACAGGGGAGAAGACCCAGTACTTC
cdr3_aa: CSVGSRTGEKTQYF

j_call: TRBJ2-7
d_call: .
clone_size: .
v_call: TRBV11-2
cdr3_nt: TGTGCCAGCAGCTTAATTCTACAGGATGAGCAGTACTTC
cdr3_aa: CASSLILQDEQYF

j_call: TRBJ2-1
d_call: .
clone_size: few
v_call: TRBV7-9
cdr3_nt: TGTGCCAGCAGCCGGGACCTAACCTATGAGCAGTTCTTC
cdr3_aa: CASSRDLTYEQFF

j_call: TRBJ2-1
d_call: .
clone_size: few
v_call: TRBV28
cdr3_nt: TGTGCCAGCAGCCCACCACAACTTGGGTCGCTGAACAATGAGCAGTTCTTC
cdr3_aa: CASSPPQLGSLNNEQFF